A single sample is the source of the 29 T cell receptor beta chains below, sequenced in a study of cytomegalovirus exposure and HLA in healthy donors. Data came from immunoSEQ multiplex PCR; TCRdb stores just in-frame clones and leaves some out. The table has about 150,000 clones, just over 85% seen once. The specimen sequenced was PBMCs. Every receptor here comes from a human donor in good health.

The chain is built from TRBV29-1 and TRBJ2-5; 7 bases match TRBD1. CDR1 is SQVTM and CDR2 is ANQGSEA in the germline V gene. The CDR3 covers 12 residues. V was clipped by 6 bases and J by 3 bases; unmatched bases: 4. In DNA form, the CDR3 reads TGCAGCGTCACAGGGGCTGAAGAGACCCAGTACTTC. Translating it yields CSVTGAEETQYF.

The chain joins TRBV7-6 to TRBJ2-7, with D possibly matching TRBD1 (6 bases). Germline V lookup: CDR1 SGHVS, CDR2 FNYEAQ. The CDR3 runs 13 residues. Trimming pared 5 bases from V and 3 bases from J, leaving 11 bases between. The CDR3 loop is CASSPQGFYEQYF. In DNA, the CDR3 is TGTGCCAGCAGCCCCCAGGGGTTCTACGAGCAGTACTTC.

The J gene is TRBJ2-7, the V gene TRBV4-1; D remains ambiguous. Germline lookup yields CDR1 MGHRA and CDR2 YSYEKL. The CDR3 length is 13 residues. V lost 1 base and J 3 bases, leaving 7 bases between the germline ends. The CDR3, as DNA: TGCGCCAGCAGCCAAGTTCTCTACTACGAGCAGTACTTC. It specifies CASSQVLYYEQYF.

The rearrangement uses TRBV5-6 and TRBJ1-2, with D tentatively TRBD1 (5 bases). The V end lost 3 bases, the J end lost 6 bases, and 15 bases lay between the germline ends. Germline CDR1 SGHDT, CDR2 YYEEEE. The CDR3 has 14 amino acids. Here the CDR3 DNA reads TGTGCCAGCAGCTCCGGAGACAGCGGGCATGGCTACACCTTC. This codes for CASSSGDSGHGYTF.

This clone was observed once. The chain recombines TRBV5-1 with TRBJ2-5; 7 nucleotides match TRBD2. The germline CDR1 and CDR2 sequences are SGHRS and YFSETQ. CDR3 length: 12 amino acids. The J segment lost 5 bases and the V segment lost 7 bases, leaving 5 bases of the junction unmatched. In DNA, the CDR3 is TGCGCCAGCGGCCCCGGGAGGGAGACCCAGTACTTC. Its translation is CASGPGRETQYF.

This clone was counted a single time. The chain combines TRBV30 with TRBJ2-2, with 8 bases fitting TRBD1. V was pared by 6 bases and J by 0 bases, with 3 bases of the junction left unmatched. Germline V CDR1 and CDR2: GTSNPN, SVGIG (reference sequence). This CDR3 has 14 amino acids. The CDR3 spells CACKGQANTGELFF. For the CDR3, the DNA is TGTGCCTGCAAGGGACAGGCGAACACCGGGGAGCTGTTTTTT.

The chain uses TRBV15 and TRBJ1-2, with a tentative D call TRBD1 (6 bases). Trimming took 0 bases from V and 2 from J, leaving 13 bases between them. This CDR3 is 16 amino acids long. From germline, CDR1 is LNHNV and CDR2 YYDKDF (reference sequence). CDR3 amino acids: CATSRDVLTGNYGYTF. DNA of the CDR3: TGTGCCACCAGCAGAGACGTCTTGACAGGAAACTATGGCTACACCTTC.

This clone was counted a few times. V gene TRBV6-5 combines with J gene TRBJ1-2; 8 bases fit TRBD1. Germline V gene data show CDR1 as MNHEY and CDR2 as SVGAGI. The CDR3 loop spans 15 amino acids. Trimming removed 6 bases from V and 4 bases from J; junction bases left unmatched: 10. CDR3 sequence: CASRDREISSYGYTF. The CDR3 bases are TGTGCCAGCAGGGACAGGGAGATATCGTCCTATGGCTACACCTTC.

J is TRBJ2-1 and V is TRBV10-3, with D tentatively TRBD2 (5 bases). The CDR3 is 13 residues long. Trimming removed 4 bases from V and 10 bases from J, with 14 bases in between. Germline lookup yields CDR1 ENHRY and CDR2 SYGVKD. The CDR3 DNA reads as TGTGCCATCAGTGGCAGGACCTCGGGGGAGCAGTTCTTC. Its translation: CAISGRTSGEQFF.

The chain is built from TRBV5-5 and TRBJ1-3; D gene unclear. Germline CDR1 reads SGHKS; CDR2 reads YYEKEE (reference sequence). The CDR3 has 15 amino acids. Trimming left V 0 bases short and J 0 bases short, with 7 bases between. CDR3: CASSLVVSSGNTIYF. The DNA for the CDR3 is TGTGCCAGCAGCTTGGTAGTTAGCTCTGGAAACACCATATATTTT.

This rearrangement joins TRBV6-1 to TRBJ1-2; D call uncertain. Germline V lookup: CDR1 MNHNS, CDR2 SASEGT. CDR3 size: 15 residues. Trimming pared 4 bases from V and 3 bases from J, leaving 15 bases between. CDR3 DNA sequence: TGTGCCAGCAGTGTTGTGCGGGGATCCGACTATGGCTACACCTTC. Amino acid sequence: CASSVVRGSDYGYTF.

This chain joins TRBV2 and TRBJ2-1; 13 bases agree with TRBD2. The germline V gene has CDR1 SNHLY and CDR2 FYNNEI. The CDR3 has 13 residues. After removal of 10 bases from V and 6 bases from J, the junction contained 3 bases not matched to a gene. The CDR3 region is CATGTSGINEQFF. CDR3 DNA sequence: TGTGCCACCGGGACTAGCGGGATCAATGAGCAGTTCTTC.

This sequence joins TRBV6-5 and TRBJ2-7; D unclear. The V gene lost 0 bases and the J gene lost 0 bases, with 6 bases spanning the gap. The CDR3 has 14 residues. CDR1 MNHEY and CDR2 SVGAGI come from the germline V gene. The CDR3 spells CASSYSGSSYEQYF. CDR3 nucleotides: TGTGCCAGCAGTTACTCGGGCAGCTCCTACGAGCAGTACTTC.

This chain connects TRBV7-9 to TRBJ2-5, with a possible D match to TRBD2 (6 bases). This CDR3 spans 17 amino acids. V shed 0 bases and J shed 9 bases, with 23 bases lying between them. Per germline, CDR1 SEHNR and CDR2 FQNEAQ (reference sequence). CDR3 amino acids: CASSLARVAEGLPAQYF. The CDR3 DNA is TGTGCCAGCAGCTTAGCTCGGGTGGCAGAGGGACTCCCGGCCCAGTACTTC.

A few counts support this clone. The junction departs from germline at one end; a sequencing error may be responsible. This chain uses TRBV7-2 with TRBJ1-1; 8 bases align to TRBD1. The CDR3 spans 13 residues. Germline CDR1 reads SGHTA; CDR2 reads FQGNSA. In nucleotides, the CDR3 is TGTGCCAGCAGCTTAAATGGGGGACAGGCACCCCTCTTT. Translating it yields CASSLNGGQAPLF.

The V and J genes are TRBV18 and TRBJ2-3; tentatively, D is TRBD2 (5 bases). Germline-derived CDR1 and CDR2 are KGHSH and LQKENI. Trimming took off 6 bases at V and 2 bases at J, with 18 bases between the two ends. The CDR3 runs 16 residues. The CDR3 sequence: CASSPTGNTHTDTQYF. The DNA of the CDR3 is TGTGCCAGCTCTCCTACCGGGAACACACACACAGATACGCAGTATTTT.

The table lists this clone with a count of one. V gene TRBV27 combines with J gene TRBJ2-7; 7 nucleotides line up with TRBD2. The CDR3 sequence is 13 residues long. Germline values: CDR1 MNHEY, CDR2 SMNVEV (reference sequence). The J segment lost 4 bases and the V segment lost 6 bases, leaving 6 bases of the junction unmatched. The CDR3 DNA is TGTGCCAGCAGCCGAGCGGGAATATACGAGCAGTACTTC. Amino acid sequence: CASSRAGIYEQYF.

The rearrangement joins TRBV7-9 to TRBJ1-3; D is undetermined. Germline CDR1 SEHNR, CDR2 FQNEAQ (reference sequence). Trimming cost V 4 bases and J 2 bases, with 21 bases left between them. This CDR3 has 18 amino acids. CDR3 nucleotides: TGTGCCAGCAGCTCCCTATGGGCTAAATCAGGCCCTGGAAACACCATATATTTT. Amino acids: CASSSLWAKSGPGNTIYF.

The rearrangement links TRBV5-8 to TRBJ2-2, with TRBD1 matching over 10 bases. CDR3 length equals 15 residues. CDR1 is SGHTS, CDR2 YDEGEE, per germline. With V trimmed by 6 bases and J by 3 bases, 5 bases remained unmatched. CDR3 DNA sequence: TGTGCCAGCATACCGGGACAGGGGTACACCGGGGAGCTGTTTTTT. Residues: CASIPGQGYTGELFF.

The chain combines TRBV9 with TRBJ1-1; maybe TRBD1 (6 bases). The CDR3 contains 14 residues. Germline CDR1 and CDR2: SGDLS and YYNGEE. V dropped 2 bases and J dropped 3 bases, with 11 bases sitting between them. Written as DNA, the CDR3 is TGTGCCAGCAGCGTGGAACAGGGAGACACTGAAGCTTTCTTT. Its protein is CASSVEQGDTEAFF.

The V and J genes are TRBV27 and TRBJ2-7; 7 bases line up with TRBD1. CDR1 is MNHEY and CDR2 is SMNVEV in the germline V gene (reference sequence). V was pared by 0 bases and J by 2 bases, with 1 base of the junction left unmatched. The CDR3 length is 14 residues. DNA of the CDR3: TGTGCCAGCAGTTTATCCGGACAGGCCTACGAGCAGTACTTC. It specifies CASSLSGQAYEQYF.

V gene TRBV5-1 combines with J gene TRBJ1-4; TRBD1 matches 7 bases. Trimming cost V 4 bases and J 12 bases; bases outside gene matches: 6. The CDR3 length is 12 residues. The germline V gene has CDR1 SGHRS and CDR2 YFSETQ. The CDR3 coding sequence is TGCGCCAGCAGCCCGGGAACAGGGGAACTGTTTTTT. This sequence encodes CASSPGTGELFF.

This chain links TRBV11-2 with TRBJ2-7; D is possibly TRBD1 (6 bases). Trimming cost V 5 bases and J 5 bases, with 19 bases left between them. Germline-derived CDR1 and CDR2 are SGHAT and FQNNGV. The CDR3 totals 15 residues. CDR3 DNA: TGTGCCAGCAGCCAACCCCCCAGGGGATCCCACGAGCAGTACTTC. This gives the protein CASSQPPRGSHEQYF.

This chain connects TRBV6-5 to TRBJ2-7; 13 bases match TRBD2. V lost 4 bases, J lost 4 bases, and 7 bases stayed unmatched. Germline V gene lookup returns CDR1 MNHEY and CDR2 SVGAGI. This CDR3 contains 16 residues. The CDR3 DNA is TGTGCCAGCAGTTCTAGGACTAGCGGGAGTGCTTACGAGCAGTACTTC. It yields the protein CASSSRTSGSAYEQYF.

The chain has TRBV15 and TRBJ1-3; the D gene is possibly TRBD1 (6 bases). The V gene's germline CDR1 is LNHNV and CDR2 YYDKDF (reference sequence). The V gene lost 5 bases and the J gene lost 2 bases, with 19 bases spanning the gap. The CDR3 spans 17 residues. The chain's CDR3 is CATSPILTGTPGNTIYF. The CDR3 DNA follows: TGTGCCACCAGCCCGATCCTGACAGGCACTCCTGGAAACACCATATATTTT.

The chain recombines TRBV5-6 with TRBJ2-5; the match to TRBD2 covers 12 bases. Germline CDR1 is SGHDT and CDR2 is YYEEEE. V lost 4 bases to trimming and J lost 9 bases; unmatched junction nucleotides: 10. The CDR3 length is 15 residues. CDR3 protein: CASSGGTSGYSAQYF. The CDR3 DNA is TGTGCCAGCAGCGGCGGGACTAGCGGGTACTCGGCCCAGTACTTC.

The chain has TRBV27 and TRBJ1-2, with a tentative D call TRBD1 (5 bases). In germline, CDR1 is MNHEY, CDR2 SMNVEV (reference sequence). The ends were cut back, 6 bases at V and 5 bases at J, with 16 bases in the middle. The CDR3 extends over 14 amino acids. The CDR3 protein is CASRTNQGTYGYTF. DNA for the CDR3: TGTGCCAGCAGGACCAATCAGGGAACGTATGGCTACACCTTC.

The rearrangement links TRBV6-5 to TRBJ1-2; TRBD1 matches at 9 bases. CDR1 is MNHEY and CDR2 is SVGAGI in the germline V gene. J was trimmed by 4 bases and V by 6 bases; bases with no gene match: 6. CDR3 length: 14 residues. The CDR3 DNA reads as TGTGCCAGCAGCCGGGACAGGGAGTTCTATGGCTACACCTTC. It codes for CASSRDREFYGYTF.

V and J are TRBV29-1 and TRBJ2-1; TRBD2 matches 9 bases. This CDR3 is built from 16 residues. J gave up 0 bases and V 0 bases, and 3 bases lay outside the gene matches. From germline, CDR1 is SQVTM and CDR2 ANQGSEA. The CDR3 spells CSVEDEAGGSYNEQFF. The CDR3 nucleotides read TGCAGCGTTGAAGATGAAGCGGGGGGCTCCTACAATGAGCAGTTCTTC.